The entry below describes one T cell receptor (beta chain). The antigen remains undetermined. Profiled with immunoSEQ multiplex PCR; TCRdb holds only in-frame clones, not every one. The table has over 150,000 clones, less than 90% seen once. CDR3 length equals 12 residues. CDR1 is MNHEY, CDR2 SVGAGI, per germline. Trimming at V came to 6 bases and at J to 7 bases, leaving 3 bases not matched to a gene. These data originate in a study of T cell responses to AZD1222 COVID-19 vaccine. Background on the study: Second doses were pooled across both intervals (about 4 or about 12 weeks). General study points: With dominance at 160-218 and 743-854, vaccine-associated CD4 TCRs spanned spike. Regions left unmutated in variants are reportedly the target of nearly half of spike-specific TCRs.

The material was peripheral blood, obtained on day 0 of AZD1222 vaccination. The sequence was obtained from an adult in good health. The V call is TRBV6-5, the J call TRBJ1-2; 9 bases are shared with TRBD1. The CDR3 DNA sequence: TGTGCCAGCAGACAGGGGGCGAGTGGCTACACCTTC. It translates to CASRQGASGYTF.